Described below is a single TCR beta chain sequence and its context. Its antigen is unknown. This record belongs to a study of cytomegalovirus exposure and HLA in healthy donors. About the research overall: It was reported in a later analysis that the 120 validation repertoires used the same platform as the 550 to 800 first-cohort repertoires.

CDR3 length: 13 amino acids. CDR1 is SGHRS and CDR2 is YFSETQ in the germline V gene. The V gene lost 6 bases and the J gene lost 6 bases, with 15 bases spanning the gap. Here immunoSEQ multiplex PCR was the method, and the copy in TCRdb shows in-frame clones only, minus some. This table has 130,000 or so clones, over 65% appearing once. Study-level findings and limits: Through in vitro validation, three CMV-associated chains were shown to be specific for CMV antigens. Altogether, 160 or so TCR beta chains were recorded as cytomegalovirus-associated.

Donors were drawn from the approximately 130-subject validation cohort, separate from the approximately 680-subject first cohort. The TCR originated in a woman in her twenties or thirties in good health and CMV-seronegative. This rearrangement joins TRBV5-1 to TRBJ1-2; a possible D gene is TRBD1 (6 bases). Sequenced material: PBMCs. The CDR3 loop is CASTPRGADGYTF. Written as DNA, the CDR3 is TGCGCCAGCACCCCCCGGGGGGCAGATGGCTACACCTTC.